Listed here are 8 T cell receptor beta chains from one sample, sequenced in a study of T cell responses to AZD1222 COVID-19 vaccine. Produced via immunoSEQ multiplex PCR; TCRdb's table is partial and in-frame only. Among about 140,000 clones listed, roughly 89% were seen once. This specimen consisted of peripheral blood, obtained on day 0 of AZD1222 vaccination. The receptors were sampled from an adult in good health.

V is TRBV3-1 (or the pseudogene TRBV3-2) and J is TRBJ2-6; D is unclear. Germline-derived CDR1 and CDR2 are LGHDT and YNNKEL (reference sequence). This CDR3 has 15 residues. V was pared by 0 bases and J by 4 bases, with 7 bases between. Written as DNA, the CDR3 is TGTGCCAGCAGCCAAGAATCTCCCGGGGCCAACGTCCTGACTTTC. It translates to CASSQESPGANVLTF.

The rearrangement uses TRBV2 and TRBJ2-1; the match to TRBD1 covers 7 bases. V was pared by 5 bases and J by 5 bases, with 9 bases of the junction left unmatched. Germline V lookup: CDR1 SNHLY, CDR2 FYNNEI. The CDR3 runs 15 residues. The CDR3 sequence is CASSPTGSSHNEQFF. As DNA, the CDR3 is TGTGCCAGCAGTCCGACAGGGTCCTCACACAATGAGCAGTTCTTC.

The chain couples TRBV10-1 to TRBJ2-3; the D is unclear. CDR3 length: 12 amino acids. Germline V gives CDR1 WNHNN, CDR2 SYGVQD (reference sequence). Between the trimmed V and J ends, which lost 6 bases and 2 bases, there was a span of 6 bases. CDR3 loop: CASSGSTDTQYF. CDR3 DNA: TGCGCCAGCAGCGGTTCCACAGATACGCAGTATTTT.

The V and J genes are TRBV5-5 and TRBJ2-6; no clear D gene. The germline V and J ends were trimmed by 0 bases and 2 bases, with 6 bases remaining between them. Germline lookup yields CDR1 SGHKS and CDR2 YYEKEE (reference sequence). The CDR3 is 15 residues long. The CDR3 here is CASSLAGTGANVLTF. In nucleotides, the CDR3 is TGTGCCAGCAGCTTGGCTGGGACTGGGGCCAACGTCCTGACTTTC.

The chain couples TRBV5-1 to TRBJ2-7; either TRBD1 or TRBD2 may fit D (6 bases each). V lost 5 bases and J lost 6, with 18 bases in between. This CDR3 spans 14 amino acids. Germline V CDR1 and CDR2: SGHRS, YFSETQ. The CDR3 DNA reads TGCGCCAGCAGTGTAAAGGGGGGTGTTGGCGAGCAGTACTTC. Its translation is CASSVKGGVGEQYF.

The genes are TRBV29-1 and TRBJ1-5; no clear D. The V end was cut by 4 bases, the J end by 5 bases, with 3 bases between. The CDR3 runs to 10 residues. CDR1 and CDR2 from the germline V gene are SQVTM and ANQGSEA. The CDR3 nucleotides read TGCAGCGTTGGCGATCAGCCCCAGCATTTT. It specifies CSVGDQPQHF.

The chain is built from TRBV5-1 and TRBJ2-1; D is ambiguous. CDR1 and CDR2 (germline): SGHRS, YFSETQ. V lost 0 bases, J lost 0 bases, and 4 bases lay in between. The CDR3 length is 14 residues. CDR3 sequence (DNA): TGCGCCAGCAGCTTGGGGACCTCCTACAATGAGCAGTTCTTC. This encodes CASSLGTSYNEQFF. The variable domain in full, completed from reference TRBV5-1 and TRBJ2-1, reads KAGVTQTPRYLIKTRGQQVTLSCSPISGHRSVSWYQQTPGQGLQFLFEYFSETQRNKGNFPGRFSGRQFSNSRSEMNVSTLELGDSALYLCASSLGTSYNEQFFGPGTRLTVL.

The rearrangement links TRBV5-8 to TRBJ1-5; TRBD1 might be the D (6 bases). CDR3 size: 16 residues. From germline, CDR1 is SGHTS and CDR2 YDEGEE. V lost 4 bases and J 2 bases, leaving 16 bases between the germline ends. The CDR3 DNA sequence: TGTGCCAGCAGCCCTATACAGGGCTCGGGCAATCAGCCCCAGCATTTT. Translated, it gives CASSPIQGSGNQPQHF.